The 22 T cell receptor beta chains below all came from one sample that was sequenced in a study of a mutant IDH1 vaccine in newly diagnosed glioma. Sequencing used immunoSEQ multiplex PCR; TCRdb keeps in-frame clones, though not all of them. The sample holds 60,000 or so clones, about 81% seen once. These TCRs' antigens remain unknown. Time point meaning: week 23, last vaccination. The investigators gave 300 ug of mutant IDH1 20-mer peptide in each vaccine dose, together with topical imiquimod. Material: PBMCs, obtained from a glioma patient whose treatment included an IDH1 peptide vaccine. The receptors here all came from a woman in her thirties or forties with glioma. Some clones in this sample may be carry-over from other donors' samples.

This clone has only a few counts. The chain combines TRBV7-2 with TRBJ1-1; 7 bases map to TRBD1. CDR1 and CDR2 (germline): SGHTA, FQGNSA. V lost 4 bases, J lost 3 bases, and 11 bases stayed unmatched. The CDR3 sequence is 16 residues long. CDR3 sequence: CASSSLGQAADTEAFF. The DNA for the CDR3 is TGTGCCAGCAGCTCCCTTGGACAGGCGGCAGACACTGAAGCTTTCTTT.

V gene TRBV6-1 combines with J gene TRBJ2-7; the D gene is possibly TRBD1 (7 bases). Trimming shortened V by 2 bases and J by 5 bases, and 13 bases separated the two germline ends. The CDR3 is made up of 14 amino acids. Germline values: CDR1 MNHNS, CDR2 SASEGT. The CDR3 sequence is CASSEQTRGDEQYF. The CDR3 DNA follows: TGTGCCAGCAGTGAACAGACCAGGGGGGACGAGCAGTACTTC.

The rearrangement uses TRBV6-4 and TRBJ1-6, with 7 bases identical to TRBD1. This CDR3 has 13 amino acids. Trimming cost V 6 bases and J 10 bases; bases outside gene matches: 6. Germline values: CDR1 MRHNA, CDR2 SNTAGT. The CDR3 coding sequence is TGTGCCAGCAGCGACAGGGACGGGTCACCCCTCCACTTT. Protein product: CASSDRDGSPLHF.

This chain connects TRBV2 to TRBJ1-4, with unresolved D. The CDR3 sequence is 11 residues long. The germline V gene has CDR1 SNHLY and CDR2 FYNNEI. V shed 2 bases and J shed 8 bases, with 3 bases lying between them. As DNA, the CDR3 is TGTGCCAGCAGTGAATACGAAAAACTGTTTTTT. Its translation: CASSEYEKLFF.

The rearrangement uses TRBV12-5 and TRBJ2-2; D is unclear. This CDR3 has 15 amino acids. Germline assignment: CDR1 LGHNT and CDR2 FRNRAP. V was cut by 2 bases and J by 6 bases, with 13 bases left in between. In DNA, the CDR3 is TGTGCTAGTGGTTTGAGCCAGGCTGCACCCGGGGAGCTGTTTTTT. As protein: CASGLSQAAPGELFF.

The chain couples TRBV6-1 to TRBJ2-5; D gene uncertain. Trimming cost V 8 bases and J 4 bases, with 11 bases left between them. CDR3 length equals 12 residues. Germline V CDR1 and CDR2: MNHNS, SASEGT. This chain's CDR3 is CASRWWGETQYF. Written as DNA, the CDR3 is TGTGCCAGCCGCTGGTGGGGAGAGACCCAGTACTTC.

The chain combines TRBV4-1 with TRBJ2-1; 7 bases are shared with TRBD2. In germline, CDR1 is MGHRA, CDR2 YSYEKL. The CDR3 has 14 residues. V trimming: 7 bases; J trimming: 1 base; junction bases outside the gene matches: 4. This chain's CDR3 is CASNLAESYNEQFF. CDR3 bases: TGCGCCAGCAACCTAGCGGAGTCCTACAATGAGCAGTTCTTC.

V usage is TRBV5-4 and J usage is TRBJ1-1; perhaps TRBD1 as D (5 bases). This CDR3 is built from 13 residues. Trimming took off 0 bases at V and 4 bases at J, with 7 bases between the two ends. Germline CDR1 is SGHNT and CDR2 is YYREEE (reference sequence). CDR3 loop: CASSLVRGTEAFF. In DNA, the CDR3 is TGTGCCAGCAGCTTGGTTAGGGGCACTGAAGCTTTCTTT.

This clone appeared a single time. J is TRBJ2-5 and V is TRBV10-1; 10 positions match TRBD1. Per the germline V gene, CDR1 is WNHNN and CDR2 is SYGVQD (reference sequence). The trim removed 8 bases at V and 3 bases at J, leaving 6 bases unmatched. The CDR3 loop spans 14 amino acids. The chain's CDR3 is CASPRTGGEETQYF. In nucleotides, the CDR3 is TGCGCCAGCCCACGGACAGGGGGGGAAGAGACCCAGTACTTC.

This clone occurred once. The rearrangement uses TRBV5-1 and TRBJ2-7; 14 bases fit TRBD2. Trimming removed 0 bases from V and 4 bases from J; junction bases left unmatched: 3. CDR1 and CDR2 (germline): SGHRS, YFSETQ. The CDR3 runs 16 residues. CDR3 DNA: TGCGCCAGCAGCTTGGGGGGGACTAGCGGGGGATACGAGCAGTACTTC. It encodes CASSLGGTSGGYEQYF.

The V gene is TRBV5-8, the J gene TRBJ1-5, with a weak D call TRBD1 (6 bases). V lost 2 bases to trimming and J lost 0 bases, with 9 bases between them. Germline V CDR1 and CDR2: SGHTS, YDEGEE. CDR3 size: 15 residues. The CDR3 DNA is TGTGCCAGCAGCTTCAGGGGACATAGCAATCAGCCCCAGCATTTT. This gives the protein CASSFRGHSNQPQHF. The entire variable domain, with the rest obtained from reference TRBV5-8 and TRBJ1-5, is as follows: EAGVTQSPTHLIKTRGQQATLRCSPISGHTSVYWYQQALGLGLQFLLWYDEGEERNRGNFPPRFSGRQFPNYSSELNVNALELEDSALYLCASSFRGHSNQPQHFGDGTRLSIL.

CDR3 protein: CASTRFRTGAGYGYTF. CDR3 DNA: TGCGCCAGCACCCGATTTCGGACAGGGGCAGGCTATGGCTACACCTTC. The chain is built from TRBV10-1 and TRBJ1-2, with TRBD1 identical over 9 bases. This CDR3 comprises 16 residues. Germline CDR1 WNHNN, CDR2 SYGVQD (reference sequence). V shed 7 bases, J shed 4 bases, and the junction held 13 bases outside the gene matches.

This clone was picked up a small number of times. This chain joins TRBV4-1 and TRBJ1-1, with TRBD1 matching over 7 bases. CDR1 and CDR2 from the germline V gene are MGHRA and YSYEKL. The CDR3 is 15 amino acids. Trimming removed 4 bases from V and 0 bases from J; junction bases left unmatched: 5. Here the CDR3 DNA reads TGCGCCAGCAGCCCCCCGACAGGGATGAACACTGAAGCTTTCTTT. Translated, it gives CASSPPTGMNTEAFF.

The chain uses TRBV7-2 and TRBJ1-2; D unclear. This CDR3 is 13 amino acids long. V dropped 0 bases and J dropped 6 bases, with 8 bases sitting between them. The germline CDR1 and CDR2 sequences are SGHTA and FQGNSA. The DNA for the CDR3 is TGTGCCAGCAGCTTAGCGTACAGACATGGCTACACCTTC. This sequence encodes CASSLAYRHGYTF.

This clone was detected once. This chain links TRBV7-2 with TRBJ2-3; D perhaps matches TRBD2 (5 bases). CDR1 is SGHTA, CDR2 FQGNSA, per germline. This CDR3 contains 14 residues. V was cut by 4 bases and J by 3 bases, with 11 bases left in between. For the CDR3, the DNA is TGTGCCAGCAGCTATATTAGCGAGACAGATACGCAGTATTTT. It specifies CASSYISETDTQYF.

This chain links TRBV10-1 with TRBJ2-7; a weak D match, TRBD1 (5 bases). Trimming cost V 3 bases and J 3 bases, with 9 bases left between them. The CDR3 extends over 13 amino acids. Germline V gene lookup returns CDR1 WNHNN and CDR2 SYGVQD (reference sequence). CDR3: CASSDRQGYEQYF. The CDR3 DNA reads as TGCGCCAGCAGTGATCGTCAGGGCTACGAGCAGTACTTC.

The V call is TRBV27, the J call TRBJ1-2; 7 bases are a match to TRBD1. The CDR3 is 16 residues long. With 5 bases clipped from V and 2 bases from J, the junction kept 11 bases outside the gene matches. The germline gives CDR1 MNHEY, CDR2 SMNVEV (reference sequence). The CDR3 reads CASSPSTGPTNYGYTF. The CDR3 DNA sequence: TGTGCCAGCAGTCCCTCGACAGGGCCCACAAACTATGGCTACACCTTC.

The chain uses TRBV6-1 and TRBJ1-3, with 7 bases that match TRBD1. Unmatched junction bases numbered 3, after V lost 2 bases and J lost 5 bases. The CDR3 sequence is 14 residues long. CDR1 is MNHNS, CDR2 SASEGT, per germline. CDR3 loop: CASSERQGRNTIYF. For the CDR3, the DNA is TGTGCCAGCAGTGAACGACAGGGACGAAACACCATATATTTT.

V gene TRBV11-2 combines with J gene TRBJ1-5; D unresolved. This CDR3 comprises 13 residues. Trimming left V 1 base short and J 11 bases short, with 12 bases between. The germline V gene encodes CDR1 SGHAT and CDR2 FQNNGV. The CDR3 sequence: CASSLARGQSQHF. In DNA form, the CDR3 reads TGTGCCAGCAGCTTAGCTCGCGGCCAGTCCCAGCATTTT.

The chain uses TRBV6-5 and TRBJ2-7; no clear D. CDR3 length: 15 residues. Per the germline V gene, CDR1 is MNHEY and CDR2 is SVGAGI. V lost 7 bases and J 3 bases, leaving 19 bases between the germline ends. CDR3 amino acids: CASKATAYGLYEQYF. The CDR3 coding sequence is TGTGCCAGCAAGGCTACAGCCTACGGGCTCTACGAGCAGTACTTC.

The chain combines TRBV10-2 with TRBJ1-3; no definite D call. CDR3 length: 15 amino acids. Germline CDR1 is WSHSY and CDR2 is SAAADI. The V gene lost 3 bases and the J gene lost 7 bases, with 16 bases spanning the gap. The CDR3 loop is CASSDPATGINTIYF. The CDR3 DNA reads TGCGCCAGCAGTGACCCCGCTACGGGTATCAACACCATATATTTT.

This clone has a single count. For the CDR3, the DNA is TGCAGCGTTTTGAGGGGAGGTTCCTATGGCTACACCTTC. Translated: CSVLRGGSYGYTF. The chain carries TRBV29-1 and TRBJ1-2; maybe TRBD1 (5 bases). The germline V and J ends were trimmed by 5 bases and 4 bases, with 14 bases remaining between them. Germline V gives CDR1 SQVTM, CDR2 ANQGSEA. The CDR3 totals 13 residues.